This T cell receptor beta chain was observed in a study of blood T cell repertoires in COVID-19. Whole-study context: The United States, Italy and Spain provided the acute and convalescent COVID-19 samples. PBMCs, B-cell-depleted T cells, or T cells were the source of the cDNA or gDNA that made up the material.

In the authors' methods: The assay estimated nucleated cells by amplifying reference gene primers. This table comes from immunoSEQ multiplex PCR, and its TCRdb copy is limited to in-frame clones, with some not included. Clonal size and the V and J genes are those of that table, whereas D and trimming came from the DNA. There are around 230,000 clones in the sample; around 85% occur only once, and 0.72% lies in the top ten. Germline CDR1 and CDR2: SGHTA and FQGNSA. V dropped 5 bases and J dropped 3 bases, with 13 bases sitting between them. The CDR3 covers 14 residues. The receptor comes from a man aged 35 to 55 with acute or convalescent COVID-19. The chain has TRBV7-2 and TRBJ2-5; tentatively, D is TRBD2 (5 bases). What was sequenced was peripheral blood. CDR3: CASSPSRAKETQYF. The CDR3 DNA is TGTGCCAGCAGCCCCTCGCGGGCTAAAGAGACCCAGTACTTC. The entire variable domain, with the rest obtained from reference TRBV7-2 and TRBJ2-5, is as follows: GAGVSQSPSNKVTEKGKDVELRCDPISGHTALYWYRQSLGQGLEFLIYFQGNSAPDKSGLPSDRFSAERTGGSVSTLTIQRTQQEDSAVYLCASSPSRAKETQYFGPGTRLLVL.